The T cell receptor (beta chain) described here comes from a study of blood T cell repertoires in COVID-19. Data came from immunoSEQ multiplex PCR; TCRdb stores just in-frame clones and leaves some out. Seen here are approximately 210,000 clones, 84% observed once, and the top ten hold roughly 4.6%. The V end lost 4 bases, the J end lost 2 bases, and 21 bases lay between the germline ends. Germline loops: CDR1 SGHRS, CDR2 YFSETQ. This CDR3 comprises 17 residues. Source material: peripheral blood. V gene TRBV5-1 combines with J gene TRBJ1-1; D is ambiguous. The sequence derives from a woman aged 65 to 85 with active or convalescent COVID-19. The CDR3 nucleotides are TGCGCCAGCAGCCTGGGAGTAGCAACACTAAGAAACACTGAAGCTTTCTTT. Its protein is CASSLGVATLRNTEAFF.